This T cell receptor beta chain derives from a study of T cells expressing NK-cell markers. Germline CDR1 MNHEY, CDR2 SVGAGI. CDR3 length equals 12 residues. TCRdb reworked the 5' RACE reads into one entry per CDR3 protein, no DNA. This sample's clone table lists about 460,000 distinct CDR3 sequences. Whole-study results and caveats: About 1.0-7.5% of CD8+ T cells in about six donors belonged to dominant NKG2C+ clonotypes.

About this clonotype: No antigen is known for it.

The sequence derives from a woman between 50 and 59 years old in good health. V is TRBV6-5 and J is TRBJ1-2; TCRdb picks TRBD1, but there is no DNA to check that call. The sequencing sample was made of blood T cells: a sorted CD56 or NKG2C T cell subset, CD4+ or CD8+ T cells, or bulk PBMC T cells (not recorded which). The CDR3 here is CASSITGAGYTF.